One sample yielded the 26 T cell receptor beta chains listed below, sequenced in a study of cytomegalovirus exposure and HLA in healthy donors. PCR amplification relied on 60 Vbeta primers (plus 13 Jbeta primers). Only in-frame clones appear in the TCRdb table, and some are missing; sequencing was by immunoSEQ multiplex PCR. The profile shows around 170,000 clones, 60% to 85% of them singletons. The material sequenced was PBMCs. These receptors originate from a man aged 40-49 years in good health and CMV-seronegative.

This clone was recorded a few times. This chain uses TRBV4-3 with TRBJ1-5, with D unresolved. The CDR3 extends over 13 amino acids. V shed 5 bases and J shed 9 bases, with 14 bases lying between them. CDR1 and CDR2 (germline): LGHNA, YSLEER. The CDR3 region is CASSSEARGPQHF. CDR3 nucleotide sequence: TGCGCCAGCAGCTCCGAGGCTCGAGGGCCCCAGCATTTT.

The chain has TRBV5-8 and TRBJ2-5, with 12 bases lining up with TRBD1. The CDR3 totals 14 residues. The germline CDR1 and CDR2 sequences are SGHTS and YDEGEE. V was clipped by 4 bases and J by 7 bases; unmatched bases: 5. The CDR3 DNA sequence: TGTGCCAGCAGCCGGGACAGGGGGCTCGGGACCCAGTACTTC. Translated: CASSRDRGLGTQYF.

The chain employs TRBV19 and TRBJ1-2; D is uncertain. Trimming removed 9 bases from V and 4 bases from J, with 15 bases in between. CDR3 length: 13 amino acids. Germline loops: CDR1 LNHDA, CDR2 SQIVND (reference sequence). CDR3 bases: TGTGCCAGCAGTGGACTGAGCCGCTATGGCTACACCTTC. This codes for CASSGLSRYGYTF.

This chain uses TRBV6-1 with TRBJ1-3; 7 positions match TRBD1. This CDR3 has 13 residues. Trimming took 5 bases from V and 4 from J; bases not matched to a gene: 2. Germline CDR1 MNHNS, CDR2 SASEGT. Here the CDR3 DNA reads TGTGCCAGCAGTCGGGGACAGGGAAACACCATATATTTT. This gives the protein CASSRGQGNTIYF.

The sample holds one count of this clone. V usage is TRBV29-1 and J usage is TRBJ1-1, with 8 bases fitting TRBD1. Germline V lookup: CDR1 SQVTM, CDR2 ANQGSEA. The CDR3 sequence is 13 residues long. With V trimmed by 2 bases and J by 10 bases, 9 bases remained unmatched. The CDR3 loop reads CSVEPQGAVGAFF. The CDR3 coding sequence is TGCAGCGTTGAACCCCAGGGGGCGGTAGGAGCTTTCTTT. Complete variable domain (other parts from reference TRBV29-1 and TRBJ1-1): SAVISQKPSRDICQRGTSLTIQCQVDSQVTMMFWYRQQPGQSLTLIATANQGSEATYESGFVIDKFPISRPNLTFSTLTVSNMSPEDSSIYLCSVEPQGAVGAFFGQGTRLTVV.

The V and J genes are TRBV5-4 and TRBJ2-2; D is uncertain. CDR1 and CDR2 from the germline V gene are SGHNT and YYREEE (reference sequence). The CDR3 length is 14 residues. Trimming pared 0 bases from V and 1 base from J, leaving 4 bases between. The CDR3 loop is CASSLARNTGELFF. In DNA, the CDR3 is TGTGCCAGCAGCTTGGCGCGGAACACCGGGGAGCTGTTTTTT.

V is TRBV18 and J is TRBJ2-7; 8 nucleotides align to TRBD2. Losses at the gene ends were 2 bases for V and 4 bases for J; bases not matched to a gene: 7. The germline V gene has CDR1 KGHSH and CDR2 LQKENI. The CDR3 has 15 amino acids. For the CDR3, the DNA is TGTGCCAGCTCACCAAGGACTAGCAGCAAGTACGAGCAGTACTTC. This sequence encodes CASSPRTSSKYEQYF.

This clone was seen only once. This chain joins TRBV9 and TRBJ2-1, with 7 bases aligning to TRBD1. CDR1 and CDR2 (germline): SGDLS, YYNGEE. Trimming cost V 0 bases and J 8 bases; bases outside gene matches: 8. The CDR3 runs 15 residues. The CDR3 region is CASSVAPATGYEQFF. In nucleotides, the CDR3 is TGTGCCAGCAGCGTAGCCCCGGCGACAGGGTATGAGCAGTTCTTC. Full variable domain (rest looked up from reference TRBV9 and TRBJ2-1): DSGVTQTPKHLITATGQRVTLRCSPRSGDLSVYWYQQSLDQGLQFLIQYYNGEERAKGNILERFSAQQFPDLHSELNLSSLELGDSALYFCASSVAPATGYEQFFGPGTRLTVL.

This clone came up a few times. The chain combines TRBV7-9 with TRBJ1-2; D is uncertain. The V end lost 7 bases, the J end lost 8 bases, and 14 bases lay between the germline ends. The CDR3 has 12 residues. Per the germline V gene, CDR1 is SEHNR and CDR2 is FQNEAQ (reference sequence). DNA of the CDR3: TGTGCCAGCACCTTCTGGCAGAACGGCTACACCTTC. It translates to CASTFWQNGYTF. The entire variable domain, with the rest obtained from reference TRBV7-9 and TRBJ1-2, is as follows: DTGVSQNPRHKITKRGQNVTFRCDPISEHNRLYWYRQTLGQGPEFLTYFQNEAQLEKSRLLSDRFSAERPKGSFSTLEIQRTEQGDSAMYLCASTFWQNGYTFGSGTRLTVV.

The CDR3 coding sequence is TGTGCCAGCAGCTTGGGAGGGGGCGCTGGCAGATACGAGCAGTACTTC. As protein: CASSLGGGAGRYEQYF. This chain links TRBV5-4 with TRBJ2-7, with 7 bases aligning to TRBD1. J gave up 4 bases and V 0 bases, and 10 bases lay outside the gene matches. The length of the CDR3 is 16 residues. CDR1 and CDR2 (germline): SGHNT, YYREEE (reference sequence).

The V and J genes are TRBV19 and TRBJ1-2, with a weak D call TRBD1 (6 bases). The germline gives CDR1 LNHDA, CDR2 SQIVND (reference sequence). Between the trimmed V and J ends, which lost 6 bases and 3 bases, there was a span of 17 bases. This CDR3 spans 15 amino acids. The CDR3 nucleotides read TGTGCCAGTAGCCCGTTCGGGGGGCGGGACTATGGCTACACCTTC. Amino acid sequence: CASSPFGGRDYGYTF.

The rearrangement links TRBV27 to TRBJ2-5; a possible D gene is TRBD1 (6 bases). This CDR3 has 14 residues. CDR1 and CDR2 (germline): MNHEY, SMNVEV (reference sequence). V lost 2 bases and J lost 5, with 12 bases in between. In nucleotides, the CDR3 is TGTGCCAGCAGTTTAGGGAACAGGGTCGAGACCCAGTACTTC. This translates into CASSLGNRVETQYF.

The chain couples TRBV9 to TRBJ2-1; perhaps TRBD1 as D (6 bases). The CDR3 is 15 residues long. The V gene's germline CDR1 is SGDLS and CDR2 YYNGEE. The V and J ends lost 0 bases and 5 bases respectively, with 12 bases between them. This CDR3 is CASSVGVGAHNEQFF. The CDR3 coding sequence is TGTGCCAGCAGCGTAGGAGTGGGGGCCCACAATGAGCAGTTCTTC.

The CDR3: CASSSQTGFGNEQFF. DNA for the CDR3: TGTGCCAGCAGCTCTCAGACGGGTTTTGGCAATGAGCAGTTCTTC. J is TRBJ2-1 and V is TRBV9; D is uncertain. Trimming left V 4 bases short and J 6 bases short, with 17 bases between. Per the germline V gene, CDR1 is SGDLS and CDR2 is YYNGEE. The CDR3 has 15 amino acids.

The chain joins TRBV19 to TRBJ2-3; TRBD2 matches at 8 bases. The V segment lost 4 bases and the J segment 3 bases; nucleotides outside the gene matches: 6. The CDR3 is 15 residues long. Germline V gene sequence: CDR1 LNHDA, CDR2 SQIVND (reference sequence). The CDR3 DNA is TGTGCCAGTAGTAATCGGGAGGGCGGAACAGATACGCAGTATTTT. Amino acids: CASSNREGGTDTQYF. Looking up the rest from reference TRBV19 and TRBJ2-3 gives the full variable domain: DGGITQSPKYLFRKEGQNVTLSCEQNLNHDAMYWYRQDPGQGLRLIYYSQIVNDFQKGDIAEGYSVSREKKESFPLTVTSAQKNPTAFYLCASSNREGGTDTQYFGPGTRLTVL.

The rearrangement links TRBV6-5 to TRBJ1-4; D gene uncertain. Germline CDR1 and CDR2: MNHEY and SVGAGI. V was cut by 6 bases and J by 0 bases, with 5 bases left in between. This CDR3 region has 13 residues. CDR3 in DNA: TGTGCCAGCAGGCGAACAACTAATGAAAAACTGTTTTTT. This translates into CASRRTTNEKLFF.

This clone came up a few times. This rearrangement joins TRBV11-2 to TRBJ1-2; D is possibly TRBD1 (6 bases). Germline assignment: CDR1 SGHAT and CDR2 FQNNGV. V lost 5 bases and J 2 bases, leaving 12 bases between the germline ends. The CDR3 has 14 residues. The CDR3 DNA sequence: TGTGCCAGCAGCCGGGACACCGAAAACTATGGCTACACCTTC. It codes for CASSRDTENYGYTF.

The rearrangement uses TRBV7-9 and TRBJ1-2, with D unclear. Germline V gives CDR1 SEHNR, CDR2 FQNEAQ (reference sequence). The V end was cut by 2 bases, the J end by 8 bases, with 9 bases between. This CDR3 has 12 residues. The CDR3 loop is CASSLSTGGYTF. CDR3 bases: TGTGCCAGCAGCTTATCGACTGGAGGCTACACCTTC.

The chain has TRBV6-5 and TRBJ2-3, with D perhaps TRBD2 (5 bases). V was pared by 5 bases and J by 1 base, with 13 bases between. Germline assignment: CDR1 MNHEY and CDR2 SVGAGI. This CDR3 contains 15 residues. Here the CDR3 reads CASSLPEEGTDTQYF. The CDR3 nucleotides are TGTGCCAGCAGTCTCCCCGAGGAGGGCACAGATACGCAGTATTTT.

J is TRBJ2-7 and V is TRBV7-9; 10 nucleotides match TRBD1. This CDR3 is built from 14 residues. V shed 4 bases, J shed 7 bases, and the junction held 7 bases outside the gene matches. Germline V gives CDR1 SEHNR, CDR2 FQNEAQ (reference sequence). The CDR3 DNA reads TGTGCCAGCAGCTCCCGGGACAGGGGATATGAGCAGTACTTC. Protein product: CASSSRDRGYEQYF.

The chain links TRBV10-2 to TRBJ2-7; the match to TRBD2 covers 9 bases. CDR3 size: 15 residues. Germline CDR1 is WSHSY and CDR2 is SAAADI. Trimming took 3 bases from V and 1 from J; bases not matched to a gene: 4. CDR3: CASSDRAGGSYEQYF. The CDR3 DNA reads TGCGCCAGCAGTGATCGGGCGGGGGGGTCCTACGAGCAGTACTTC.

CDR3 sequence: CASSLVRVNEQFF. The CDR3 nucleotides read TGTGCCAGCAGTTTAGTCCGGGTAAATGAGCAGTTCTTC. This rearrangement joins TRBV27 to TRBJ2-1; D remains unclear. This CDR3 has 13 residues. Germline lookup yields CDR1 MNHEY and CDR2 SMNVEV (reference sequence). V was trimmed by 2 bases and J by 7 bases, leaving 9 bases between them.

V and J are TRBV19 and TRBJ2-6, with TRBD2 as a possible D gene (5 bases). V was cut by 3 bases and J by 0 bases, with 6 bases left in between. Per the germline V gene, CDR1 is LNHDA and CDR2 is SQIVND (reference sequence). This CDR3 is 15 amino acids long. In nucleotides, the CDR3 is TGTGCCAGTAGTATGGGAGTCTCTGGGGCCAACGTCCTGACTTTC. This gives the protein CASSMGVSGANVLTF.

Details on this clone: At one of its ends the junction is not consistent with the germline gene, which may arise from a read error. Additional DNA sequences in this sample encode the identical CDR3. The rearrangement joins TRBV5-4 to TRBJ1-2; a weak D match, TRBD1 (5 bases). The CDR3 runs to 16 residues. The V gene's germline CDR1 is SGHNT and CDR2 YYREEE (reference sequence). The CDR3 loop is CASSLVSRAVNYGYTF. As DNA, the CDR3 is TGCGCCAGCAGCTTGGTTTCCAGGGCAGTGAACTATGGCTACACCTTC.

V is TRBV19 and J is TRBJ2-3; 10 bases fit TRBD2. Trimming cost V 7 bases and J 6 bases; bases outside gene matches: 16. The CDR3 runs to 17 residues. Germline lookup yields CDR1 LNHDA and CDR2 SQIVND (reference sequence). CDR3 region: CASTTGGLAGAADTQYF. In DNA, the CDR3 is TGTGCCAGTACCACAGGGGGGCTAGCGGGGGCCGCGGATACGCAGTATTTT.

The rearrangement links TRBV19 to TRBJ1-6; TRBD1 agrees at 9 bases. CDR3 size: 16 residues. In germline, CDR1 is LNHDA, CDR2 SQIVND (reference sequence). V was pared by 10 bases and J by 3 bases, with 10 bases of the junction left unmatched. This CDR3 reads CATRDRVQGYNSPLHF. As DNA, the CDR3 is TGTGCCACCCGGGACAGGGTTCAGGGCTATAATTCACCCCTCCACTTT. Full variable domain (outside the CDR3, taken from reference TRBV19 and TRBJ1-6): DGGITQSPKYLFRKEGQNVTLSCEQNLNHDAMYWYRQDPGQGLRLIYYSQIVNDFQKGDIAEGYSVSREKKESFPLTVTSAQKNPTAFYLCATRDRVQGYNSPLHFGNGTRLTVT.